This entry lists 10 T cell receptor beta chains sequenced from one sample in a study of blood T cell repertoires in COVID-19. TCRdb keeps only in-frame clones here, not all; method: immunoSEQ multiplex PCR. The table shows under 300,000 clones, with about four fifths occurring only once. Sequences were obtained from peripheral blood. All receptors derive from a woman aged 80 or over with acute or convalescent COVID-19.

CDR3 in DNA: TGTGCCAGCAGCCTAAGCCTAGCGGGGGGCGACAATGAGCAGTTCTTC. It encodes CASSLSLAGGDNEQFF. The gene calls are TRBV9 and TRBJ2-1, with 11 bases identical to TRBD2. V was clipped by 4 bases and J by 5 bases; unmatched bases: 8. CDR1 SGDLS and CDR2 YYNGEE come from the germline V gene. The CDR3 runs to 16 residues.

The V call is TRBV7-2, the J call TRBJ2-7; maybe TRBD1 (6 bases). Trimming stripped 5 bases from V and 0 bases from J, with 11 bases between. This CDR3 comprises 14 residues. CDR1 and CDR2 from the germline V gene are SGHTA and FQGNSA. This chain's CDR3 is CASSPRTASYEQYF. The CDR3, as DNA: TGTGCCAGCAGCCCTAGGACAGCCTCCTACGAGCAGTACTTC.

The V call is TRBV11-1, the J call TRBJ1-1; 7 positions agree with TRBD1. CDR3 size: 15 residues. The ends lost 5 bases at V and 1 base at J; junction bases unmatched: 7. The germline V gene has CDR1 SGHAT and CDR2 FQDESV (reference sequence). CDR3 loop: CASSPRTGPNTEAFF. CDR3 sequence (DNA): TGTGCCAGCAGCCCACGGACAGGACCGAACACTGAAGCTTTCTTT.

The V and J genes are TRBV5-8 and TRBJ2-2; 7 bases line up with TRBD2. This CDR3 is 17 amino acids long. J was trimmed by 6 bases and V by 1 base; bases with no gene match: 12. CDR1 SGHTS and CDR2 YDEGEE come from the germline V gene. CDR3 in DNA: TGTGCCAGCAGCTTGCCCTGGGACTACCCCGGACCCGGGGAGCTGTTTTTT. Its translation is CASSLPWDYPGPGELFF.

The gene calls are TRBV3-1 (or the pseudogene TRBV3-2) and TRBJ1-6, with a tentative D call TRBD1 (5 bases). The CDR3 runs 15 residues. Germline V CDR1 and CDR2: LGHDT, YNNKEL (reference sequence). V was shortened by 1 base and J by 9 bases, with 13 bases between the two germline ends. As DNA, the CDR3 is TGTGCCAGCAGCCAAGGGGAGGGGTCCGGTTCACCCCTCCACTTT. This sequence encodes CASSQGEGSGSPLHF.

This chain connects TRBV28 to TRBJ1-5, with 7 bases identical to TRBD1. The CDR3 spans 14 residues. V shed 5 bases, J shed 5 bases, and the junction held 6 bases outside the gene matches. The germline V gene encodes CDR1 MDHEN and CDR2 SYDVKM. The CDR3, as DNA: TGTGCCAGCAGTCTTGACAGGGCCCATCAGCCCCAGCATTTT. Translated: CASSLDRAHQPQHF.

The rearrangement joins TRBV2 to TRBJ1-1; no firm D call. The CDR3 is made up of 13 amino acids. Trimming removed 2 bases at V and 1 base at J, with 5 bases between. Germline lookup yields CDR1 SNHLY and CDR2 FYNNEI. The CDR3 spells CASSENRNTEAFF. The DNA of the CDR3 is TGTGCCAGCAGTGAAAACAGGAACACTGAAGCTTTCTTT.

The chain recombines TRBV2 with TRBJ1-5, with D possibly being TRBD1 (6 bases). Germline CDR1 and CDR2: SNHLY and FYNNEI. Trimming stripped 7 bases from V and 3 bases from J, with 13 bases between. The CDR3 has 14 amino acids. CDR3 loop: CASTSQGNNQPQHF. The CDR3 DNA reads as TGTGCCAGCACTTCACAGGGAAACAATCAGCCCCAGCATTTT.

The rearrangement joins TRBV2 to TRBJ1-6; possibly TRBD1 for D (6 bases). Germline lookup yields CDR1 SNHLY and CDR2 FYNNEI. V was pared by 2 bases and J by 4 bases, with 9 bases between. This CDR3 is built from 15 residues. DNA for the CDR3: TGTGCCAGCAGTGAACGAGGGGGTTATAATTCACCCCTCCACTTT. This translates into CASSERGGYNSPLHF.

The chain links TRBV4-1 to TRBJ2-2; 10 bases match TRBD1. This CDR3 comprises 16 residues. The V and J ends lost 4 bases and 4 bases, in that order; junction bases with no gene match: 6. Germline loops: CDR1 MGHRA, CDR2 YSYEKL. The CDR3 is CASSPKTGGFTGELFF. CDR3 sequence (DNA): TGCGCCAGCAGCCCGAAGACAGGGGGCTTCACCGGGGAGCTGTTTTTT.